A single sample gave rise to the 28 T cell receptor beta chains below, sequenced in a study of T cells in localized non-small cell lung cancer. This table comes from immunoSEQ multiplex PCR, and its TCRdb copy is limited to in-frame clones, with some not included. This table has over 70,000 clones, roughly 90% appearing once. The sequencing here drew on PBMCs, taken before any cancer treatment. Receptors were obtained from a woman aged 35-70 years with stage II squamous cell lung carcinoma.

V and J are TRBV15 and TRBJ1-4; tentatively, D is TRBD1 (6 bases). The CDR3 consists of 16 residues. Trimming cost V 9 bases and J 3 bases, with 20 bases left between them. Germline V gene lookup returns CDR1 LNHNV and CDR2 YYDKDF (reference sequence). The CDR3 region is CATGHRDATPNEKLFF. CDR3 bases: TGTGCCACGGGTCACAGGGACGCTACCCCTAATGAAAAACTGTTTTTT. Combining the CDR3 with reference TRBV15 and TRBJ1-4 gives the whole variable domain DAMVIQNPRYQVTQFGKPVTLSCSQTLNHNVMYWYQQKSSQAPKLLFHYYDKDFNNEADTPDNFQSRRPNTSFCFLDIRSPGLGDTAMYLCATGHRDATPNEKLFFGSGTQLSVL.

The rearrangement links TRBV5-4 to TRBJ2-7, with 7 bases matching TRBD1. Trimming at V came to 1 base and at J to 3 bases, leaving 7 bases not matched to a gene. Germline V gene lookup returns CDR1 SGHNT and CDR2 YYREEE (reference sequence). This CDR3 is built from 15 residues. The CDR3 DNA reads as TGTGCCAGCAGCTTGTGGGGACAGCCGAACTACGAGCAGTACTTC. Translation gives CASSLWGQPNYEQYF.

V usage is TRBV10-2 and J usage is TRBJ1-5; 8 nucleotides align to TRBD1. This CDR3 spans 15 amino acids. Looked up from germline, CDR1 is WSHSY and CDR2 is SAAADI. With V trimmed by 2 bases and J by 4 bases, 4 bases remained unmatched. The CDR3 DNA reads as TGCGCCAGCAGTGAGGGGACAGGAATAAATCAGCCCCAGCATTTT. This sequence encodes CASSEGTGINQPQHF.

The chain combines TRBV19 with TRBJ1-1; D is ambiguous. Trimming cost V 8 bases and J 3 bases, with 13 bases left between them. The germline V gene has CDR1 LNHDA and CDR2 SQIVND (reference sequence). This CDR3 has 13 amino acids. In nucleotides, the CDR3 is TGTGCCAGTTCTTACATCGGGGACACTGAAGCTTTCTTT. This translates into CASSYIGDTEAFF. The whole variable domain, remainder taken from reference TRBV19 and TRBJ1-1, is DGGITQSPKYLFRKEGQNVTLSCEQNLNHDAMYWYRQDPGQGLRLIYYSQIVNDFQKGDIAEGYSVSREKKESFPLTVTSAQKNPTAFYLCASSYIGDTEAFFGQGTRLTVV.

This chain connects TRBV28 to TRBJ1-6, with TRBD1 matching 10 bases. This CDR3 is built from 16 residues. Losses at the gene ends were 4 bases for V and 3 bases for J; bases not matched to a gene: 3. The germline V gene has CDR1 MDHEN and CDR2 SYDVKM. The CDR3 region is CASSSDRGDYNSPLHF. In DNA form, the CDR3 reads TGTGCCAGCAGTTCGGACAGGGGGGACTATAATTCACCCCTCCACTTT.

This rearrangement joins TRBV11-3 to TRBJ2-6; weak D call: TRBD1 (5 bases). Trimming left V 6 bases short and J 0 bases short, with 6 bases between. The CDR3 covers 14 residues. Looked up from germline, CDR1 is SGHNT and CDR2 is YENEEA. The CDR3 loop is CASSRGSGANVLTF. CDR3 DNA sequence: TGTGCCAGCAGTAGGGGCTCTGGGGCCAACGTCCTGACTTTC.

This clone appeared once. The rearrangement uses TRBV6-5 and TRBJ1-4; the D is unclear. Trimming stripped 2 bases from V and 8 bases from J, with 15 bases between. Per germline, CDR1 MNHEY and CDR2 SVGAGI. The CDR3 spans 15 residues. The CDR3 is CASSYTTEFREKLFF. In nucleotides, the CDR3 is TGTGCCAGCAGTTACACAACAGAATTCAGGGAAAAACTGTTTTTT.

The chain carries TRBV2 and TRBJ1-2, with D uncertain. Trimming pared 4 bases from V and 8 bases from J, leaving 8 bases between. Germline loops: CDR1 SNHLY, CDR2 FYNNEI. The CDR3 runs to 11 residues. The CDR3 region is CASSGRVGYTF. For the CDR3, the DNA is TGTGCCAGCAGTGGTCGGGTCGGCTACACCTTC. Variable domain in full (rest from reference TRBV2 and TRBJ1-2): EPEVTQTPSHQVTQMGQEVILRCVPISNHLYFYWYRQILGQKVEFLVSFYNNEISEKSEIFDDQFSVERPDGSNFTLKIRSTKLEDSAMYFCASSGRVGYTFGSGTRLTVV.

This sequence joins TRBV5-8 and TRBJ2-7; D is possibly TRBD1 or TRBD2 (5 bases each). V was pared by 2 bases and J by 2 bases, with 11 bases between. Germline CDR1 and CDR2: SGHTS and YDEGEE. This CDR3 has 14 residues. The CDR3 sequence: CASSFAGTPYEQYF. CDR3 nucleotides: TGTGCCAGCAGCTTTGCAGGGACGCCCTACGAGCAGTACTTC.

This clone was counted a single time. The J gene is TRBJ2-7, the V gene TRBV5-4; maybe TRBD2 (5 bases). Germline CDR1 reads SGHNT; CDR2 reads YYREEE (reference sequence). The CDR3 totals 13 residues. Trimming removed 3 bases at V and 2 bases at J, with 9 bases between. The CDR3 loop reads CASSSGIAYEQYF. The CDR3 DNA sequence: TGTGCCAGCAGCTCGGGGATCGCCTACGAGCAGTACTTC.

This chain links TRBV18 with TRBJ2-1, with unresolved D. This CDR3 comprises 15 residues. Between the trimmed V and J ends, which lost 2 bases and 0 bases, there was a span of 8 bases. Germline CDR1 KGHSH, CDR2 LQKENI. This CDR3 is CASSPYSSSYNEQFF. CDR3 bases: TGTGCCAGCTCACCATACTCCAGCTCCTACAATGAGCAGTTCTTC.

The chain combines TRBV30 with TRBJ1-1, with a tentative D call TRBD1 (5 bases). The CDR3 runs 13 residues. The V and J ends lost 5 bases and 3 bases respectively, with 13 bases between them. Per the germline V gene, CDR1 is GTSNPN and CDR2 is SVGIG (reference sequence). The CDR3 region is CAWASGLYTEAFF. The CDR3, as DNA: TGTGCCTGGGCTTCGGGGCTTTACACTGAAGCTTTCTTT.

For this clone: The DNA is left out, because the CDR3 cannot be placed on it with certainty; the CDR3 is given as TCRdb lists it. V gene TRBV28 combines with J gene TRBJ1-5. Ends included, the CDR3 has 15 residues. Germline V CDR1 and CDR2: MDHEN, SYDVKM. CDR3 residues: CASSSSGGANQPQHF.

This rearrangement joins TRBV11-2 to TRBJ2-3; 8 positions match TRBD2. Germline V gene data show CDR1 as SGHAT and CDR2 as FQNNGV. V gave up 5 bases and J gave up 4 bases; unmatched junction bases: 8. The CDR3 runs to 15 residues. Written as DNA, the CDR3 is TGTGCCAGCAGCCTCTGGGGCGGGGGGCCAGATACGCAGTATTTT. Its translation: CASSLWGGGPDTQYF.

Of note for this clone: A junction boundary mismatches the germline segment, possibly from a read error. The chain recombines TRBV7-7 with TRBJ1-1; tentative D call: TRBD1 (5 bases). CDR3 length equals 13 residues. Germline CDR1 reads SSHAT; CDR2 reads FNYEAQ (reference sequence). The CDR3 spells CASSQGPNTEAFF. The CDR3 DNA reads TGTGCTAGCAGCCAGGGACCGAACACTGAAGCTTTCTTT.

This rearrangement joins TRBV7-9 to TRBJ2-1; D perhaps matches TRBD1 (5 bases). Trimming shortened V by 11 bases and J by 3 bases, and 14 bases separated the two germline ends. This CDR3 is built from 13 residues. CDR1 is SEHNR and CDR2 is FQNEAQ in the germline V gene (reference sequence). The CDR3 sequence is CAVSRQNYNEQFF. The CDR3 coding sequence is TGTGCCGTTTCGAGACAGAACTACAATGAGCAGTTCTTC.

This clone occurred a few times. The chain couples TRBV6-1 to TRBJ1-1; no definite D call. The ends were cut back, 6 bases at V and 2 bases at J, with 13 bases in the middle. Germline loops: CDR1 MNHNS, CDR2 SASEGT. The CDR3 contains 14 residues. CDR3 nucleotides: TGTGCCAGCAGCCCATTAATGGAAAACACTGAAGCTTTCTTT. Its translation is CASSPLMENTEAFF.

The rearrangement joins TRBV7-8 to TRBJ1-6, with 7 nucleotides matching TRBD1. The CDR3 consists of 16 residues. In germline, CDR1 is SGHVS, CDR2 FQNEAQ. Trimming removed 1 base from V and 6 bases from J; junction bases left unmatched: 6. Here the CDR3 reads CASSLGSGGINSPLHF. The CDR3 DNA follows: TGTGCCAGCAGCTTAGGGTCAGGGGGGATTAATTCACCCCTCCACTTT. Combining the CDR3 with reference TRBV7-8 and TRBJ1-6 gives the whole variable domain GAGVSQSPRYKVAKRGQDVALRCDPISGHVSLFWYQQALGQGPEFLTYFQNEAQLDKSGLPSDRFFAERPEGSVSTLKIQRTQQEDSAVYLCASSLGSGGINSPLHFGNGTRLTVT.

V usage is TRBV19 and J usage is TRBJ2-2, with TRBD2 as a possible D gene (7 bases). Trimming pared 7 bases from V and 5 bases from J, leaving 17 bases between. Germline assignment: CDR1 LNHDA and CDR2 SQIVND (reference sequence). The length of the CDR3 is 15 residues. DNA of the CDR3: TGTGCCAGTACCCCCGGGGGGCGGCGGACCGGGGAGCTGTTTTTT. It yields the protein CASTPGGRRTGELFF.

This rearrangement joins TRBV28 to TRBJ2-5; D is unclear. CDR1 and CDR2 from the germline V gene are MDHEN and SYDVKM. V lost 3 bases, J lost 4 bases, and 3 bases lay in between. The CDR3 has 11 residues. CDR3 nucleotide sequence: TGTGCCAGCAGTTTGTTAGAGACCCAGTACTTC. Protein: CASSLLETQYF.

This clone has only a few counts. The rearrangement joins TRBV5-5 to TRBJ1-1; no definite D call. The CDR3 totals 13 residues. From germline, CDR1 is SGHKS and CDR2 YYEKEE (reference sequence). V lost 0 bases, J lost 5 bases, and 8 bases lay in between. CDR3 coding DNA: TGTGCCAGCAGCTTGGGCCTCGGGACTGAAGCTTTCTTT. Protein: CASSLGLGTEAFF.

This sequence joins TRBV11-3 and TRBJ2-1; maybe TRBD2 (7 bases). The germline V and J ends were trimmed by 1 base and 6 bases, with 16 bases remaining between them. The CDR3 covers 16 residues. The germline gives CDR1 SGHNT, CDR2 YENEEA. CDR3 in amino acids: CASSLGSRGGVNEQFF. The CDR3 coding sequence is TGTGCCAGCAGCTTAGGTTCGAGGGGGGGCGTCAATGAGCAGTTCTTC.

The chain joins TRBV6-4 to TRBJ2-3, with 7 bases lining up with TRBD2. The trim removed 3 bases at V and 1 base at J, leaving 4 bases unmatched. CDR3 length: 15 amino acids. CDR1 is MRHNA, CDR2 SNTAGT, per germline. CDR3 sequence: CASSEGGGGTDTQYF. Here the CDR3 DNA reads TGTGCCAGCAGTGAGGGCGGGGGAGGCACAGATACGCAGTATTTT.

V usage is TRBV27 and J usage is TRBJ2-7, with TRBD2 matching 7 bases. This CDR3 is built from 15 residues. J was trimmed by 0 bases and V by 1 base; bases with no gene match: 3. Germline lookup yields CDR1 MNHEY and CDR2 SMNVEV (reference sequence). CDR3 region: CASSLFGGTSYEQYF. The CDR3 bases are TGTGCCAGCAGTTTATTCGGGGGGACCTCCTACGAGCAGTACTTC.

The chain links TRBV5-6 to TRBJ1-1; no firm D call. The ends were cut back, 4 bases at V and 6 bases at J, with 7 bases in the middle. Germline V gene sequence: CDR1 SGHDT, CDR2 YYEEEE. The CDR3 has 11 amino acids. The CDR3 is CASSVEAEAFF. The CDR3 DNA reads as TGTGCCAGCAGCGTGGAGGCTGAAGCTTTCTTT.

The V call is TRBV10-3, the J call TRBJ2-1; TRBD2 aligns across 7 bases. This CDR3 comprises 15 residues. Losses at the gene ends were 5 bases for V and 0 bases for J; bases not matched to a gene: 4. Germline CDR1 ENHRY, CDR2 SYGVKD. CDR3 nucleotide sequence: TGTGCCATCAGTAGTAGCGGGCCCTCCTACAATGAGCAGTTCTTC. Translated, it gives CAISSSGPSYNEQFF.

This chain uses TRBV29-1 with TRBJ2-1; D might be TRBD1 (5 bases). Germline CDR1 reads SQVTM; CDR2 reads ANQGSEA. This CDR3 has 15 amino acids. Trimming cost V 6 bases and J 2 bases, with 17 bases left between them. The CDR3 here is CSVDGARAAYNEQFF. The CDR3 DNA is TGCAGCGTCGATGGGGCACGAGCAGCCTACAATGAGCAGTTCTTC.

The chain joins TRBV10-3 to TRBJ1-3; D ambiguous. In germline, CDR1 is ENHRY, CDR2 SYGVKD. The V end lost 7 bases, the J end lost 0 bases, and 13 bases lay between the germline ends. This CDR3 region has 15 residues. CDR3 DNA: TGTGCCATCACACCTGACCAGGCCTCTGGAAACACCATATATTTT. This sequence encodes CAITPDQASGNTIYF.